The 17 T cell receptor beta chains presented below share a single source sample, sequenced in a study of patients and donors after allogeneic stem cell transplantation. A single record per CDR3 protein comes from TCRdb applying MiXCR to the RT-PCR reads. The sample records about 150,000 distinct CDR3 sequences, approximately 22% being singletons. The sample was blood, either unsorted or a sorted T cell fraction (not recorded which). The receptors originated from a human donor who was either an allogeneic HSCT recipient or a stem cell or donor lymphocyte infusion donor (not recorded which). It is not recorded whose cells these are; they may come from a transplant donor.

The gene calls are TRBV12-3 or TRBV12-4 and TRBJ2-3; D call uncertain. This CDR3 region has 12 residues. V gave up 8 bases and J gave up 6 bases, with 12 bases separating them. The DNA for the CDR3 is TGTGCCAGCGGACCGGCTTTCGATACGCAGTATTTT. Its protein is CASGPAFDTQYF.

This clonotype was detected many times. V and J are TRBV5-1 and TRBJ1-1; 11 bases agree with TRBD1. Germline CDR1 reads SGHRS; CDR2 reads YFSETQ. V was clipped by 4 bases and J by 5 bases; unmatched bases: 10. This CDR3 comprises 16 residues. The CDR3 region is CASSLDRGLVWTEAFF. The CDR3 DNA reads TGCGCCAGCAGCCTGGACAGGGGGCTGGTGTGGACTGAAGCTTTCTTT.

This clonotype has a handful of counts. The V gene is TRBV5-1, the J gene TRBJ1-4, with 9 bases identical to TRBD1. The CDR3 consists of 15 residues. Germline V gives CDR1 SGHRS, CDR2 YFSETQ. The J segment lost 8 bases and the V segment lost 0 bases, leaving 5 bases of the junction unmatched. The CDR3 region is CASSLEGQGGEKLFF. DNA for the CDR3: TGCGCCAGCAGCTTGGAGGGACAGGGTGGAGAAAAACTGTTTTTT.

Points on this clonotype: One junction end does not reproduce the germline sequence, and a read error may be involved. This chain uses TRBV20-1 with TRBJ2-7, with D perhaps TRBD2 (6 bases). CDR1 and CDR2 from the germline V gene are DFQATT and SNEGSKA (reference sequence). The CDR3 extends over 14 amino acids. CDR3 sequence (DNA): TGCAGTGCTGGATTTAGCGGTACCTCCGACGAGCAGTACTTC. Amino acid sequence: CSAGFSGTSDEQYF.

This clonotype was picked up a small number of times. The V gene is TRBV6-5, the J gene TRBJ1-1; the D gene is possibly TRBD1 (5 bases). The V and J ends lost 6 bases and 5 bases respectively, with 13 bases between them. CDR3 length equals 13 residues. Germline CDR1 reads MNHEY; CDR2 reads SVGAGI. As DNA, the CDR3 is TGTGCCAGCAGCCCTCGGGGGGGGACTGAAGCTTTCTTT. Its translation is CASSPRGGTEAFF.

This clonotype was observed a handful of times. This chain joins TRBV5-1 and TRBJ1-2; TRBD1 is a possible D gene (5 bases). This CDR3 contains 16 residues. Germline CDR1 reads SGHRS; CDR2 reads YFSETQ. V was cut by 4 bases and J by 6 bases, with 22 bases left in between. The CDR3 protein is CASSPAMAGLIDGYTF. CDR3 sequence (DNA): TGCGCCAGCAGCCCGGCTATGGCAGGGCTTATTGATGGCTACACCTTC.

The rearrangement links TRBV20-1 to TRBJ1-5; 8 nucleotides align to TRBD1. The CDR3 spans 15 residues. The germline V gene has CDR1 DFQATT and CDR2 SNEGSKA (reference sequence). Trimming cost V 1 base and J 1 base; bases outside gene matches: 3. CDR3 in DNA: TGCAGTGCTAGAGCCAGGGGGCTGAGCAATCAGCCCCAGCATTTT. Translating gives CSARARGLSNQPQHF.

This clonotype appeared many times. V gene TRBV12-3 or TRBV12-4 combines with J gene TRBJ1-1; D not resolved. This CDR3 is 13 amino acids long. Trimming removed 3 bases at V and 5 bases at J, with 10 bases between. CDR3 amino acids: CASSFSWVTEAFF. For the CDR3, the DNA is TGTGCCAGCAGTTTCAGCTGGGTTACTGAAGCTTTCTTT.

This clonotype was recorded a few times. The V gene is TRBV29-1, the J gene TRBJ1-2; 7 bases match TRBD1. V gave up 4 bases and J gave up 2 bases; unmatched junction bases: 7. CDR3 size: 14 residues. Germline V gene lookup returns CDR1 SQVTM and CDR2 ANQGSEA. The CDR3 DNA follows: TGCAGCGTTGTTTTTCCGGGACAGAACTATGGCTACACCTTC. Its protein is CSVVFPGQNYGYTF.

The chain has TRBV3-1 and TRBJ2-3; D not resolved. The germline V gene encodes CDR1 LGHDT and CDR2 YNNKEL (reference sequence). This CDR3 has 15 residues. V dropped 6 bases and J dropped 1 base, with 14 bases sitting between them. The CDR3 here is CASRNPGSRTDTQYF. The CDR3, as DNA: TGTGCCAGCAGAAACCCCGGGTCGCGCACAGATACGCAGTATTTT.

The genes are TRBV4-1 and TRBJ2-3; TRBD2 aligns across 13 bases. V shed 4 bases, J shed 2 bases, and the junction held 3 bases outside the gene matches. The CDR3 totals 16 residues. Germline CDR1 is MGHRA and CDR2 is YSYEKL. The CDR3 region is CASSLGLAGDTDTQYF. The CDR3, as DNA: TGCGCCAGCAGCCTCGGACTAGCGGGGGACACAGATACGCAGTATTTT.

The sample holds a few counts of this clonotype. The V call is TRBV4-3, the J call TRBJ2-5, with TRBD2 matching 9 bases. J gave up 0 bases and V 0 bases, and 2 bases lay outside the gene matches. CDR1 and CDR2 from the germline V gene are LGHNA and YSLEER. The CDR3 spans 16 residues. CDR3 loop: CASSQDLAGNQETQYF. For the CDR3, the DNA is TGCGCCAGCAGCCAAGATCTAGCGGGGAACCAAGAGACCCAGTACTTC.

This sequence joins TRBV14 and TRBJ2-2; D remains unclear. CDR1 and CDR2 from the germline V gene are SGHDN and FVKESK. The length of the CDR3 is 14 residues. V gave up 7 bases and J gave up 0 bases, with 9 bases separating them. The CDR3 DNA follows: TGTGCCAGCACTCGGCTGGCGAACACCGGGGAGCTGTTTTTT. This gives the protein CASTRLANTGELFF.

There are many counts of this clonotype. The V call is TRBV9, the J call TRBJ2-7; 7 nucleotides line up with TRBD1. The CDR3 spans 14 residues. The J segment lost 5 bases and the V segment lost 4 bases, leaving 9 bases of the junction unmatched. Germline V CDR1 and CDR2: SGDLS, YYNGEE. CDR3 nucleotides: TGTGCCAGCAGCCCTCGGGACAGACTTCACGAGCAGTACTTC. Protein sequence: CASSPRDRLHEQYF.

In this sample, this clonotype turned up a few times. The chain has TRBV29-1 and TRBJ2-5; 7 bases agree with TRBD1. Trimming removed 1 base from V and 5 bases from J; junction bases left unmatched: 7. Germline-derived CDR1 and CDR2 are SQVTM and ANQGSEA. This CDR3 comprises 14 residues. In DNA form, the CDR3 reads TGCAGCGTTGAAGTCCAGGGGGTCGGTGAGACCCAGTACTTC. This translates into CSVEVQGVGETQYF.

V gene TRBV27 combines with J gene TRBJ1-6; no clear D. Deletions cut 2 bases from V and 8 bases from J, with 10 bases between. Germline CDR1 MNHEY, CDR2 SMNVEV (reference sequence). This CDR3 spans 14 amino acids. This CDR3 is CASSLGSSHSPLHF. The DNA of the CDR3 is TGTGCCAGCAGTTTAGGATCATCTCATTCACCCCTCCACTTT.

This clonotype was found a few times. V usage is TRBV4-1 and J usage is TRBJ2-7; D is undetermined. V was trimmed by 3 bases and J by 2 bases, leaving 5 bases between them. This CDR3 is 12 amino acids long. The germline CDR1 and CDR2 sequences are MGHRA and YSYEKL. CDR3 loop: CASSHETYEQYF. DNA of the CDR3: TGCGCCAGCAGCCATGAAACCTACGAGCAGTACTTC.